This T cell receptor beta chain is drawn from a study of breast tumors, draining lymph nodes, adjacent tissues. Broader study findings: Findings are consistent with lymph node origin and intratumoral expansion of most tumor T cells. Tumor and nontumor repertoires were significantly more similar in luminal-like than in basal-like breast cancer. Compared with lymph nodes, tumors were less diverse; compared with nontumor tissue, more.

Using its own MiXCR run on the multiplex PCR reads, TCRdb lists one record per CDR3 protein. The table has tens of thousands of distinct CDR3 sequences, around three fifths seen once; the top ten hold about a fifth. Trimming left V 4 bases short and J 0 bases short, with 9 bases between. The CDR3 extends over 15 amino acids. Germline lookup yields CDR1 MGHRA and CDR2 YSYEKL. With regard to this clonotype: The antigen remains undetermined.

The sample comprised tumor-adjacent breast tissue. The chain joins TRBV4-1 to TRBJ1-4, with unresolved D. This receptor was obtained from a female donor with breast cancer. Some clones in this sample may be carry-over from other donors' samples. This CDR3 reads CASSPNPATNEKLFF. The CDR3 coding sequence is TGCGCCAGCAGCCCGAATCCGGCAACTAATGAAAAACTGTTTTTT.